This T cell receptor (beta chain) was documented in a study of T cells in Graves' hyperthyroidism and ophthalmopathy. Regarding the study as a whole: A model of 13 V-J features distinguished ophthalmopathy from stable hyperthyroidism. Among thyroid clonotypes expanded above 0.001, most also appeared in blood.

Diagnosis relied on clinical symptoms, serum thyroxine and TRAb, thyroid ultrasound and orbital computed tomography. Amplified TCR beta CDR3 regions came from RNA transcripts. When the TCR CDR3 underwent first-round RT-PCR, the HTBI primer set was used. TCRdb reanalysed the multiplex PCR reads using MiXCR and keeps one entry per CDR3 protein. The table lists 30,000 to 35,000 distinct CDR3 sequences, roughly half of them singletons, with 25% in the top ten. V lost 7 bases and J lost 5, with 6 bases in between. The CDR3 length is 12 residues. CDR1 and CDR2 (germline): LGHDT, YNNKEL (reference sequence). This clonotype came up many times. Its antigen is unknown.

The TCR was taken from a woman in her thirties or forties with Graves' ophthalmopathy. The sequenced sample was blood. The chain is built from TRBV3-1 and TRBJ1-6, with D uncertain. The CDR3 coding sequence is TGTGCCAGCACGGGAGATAATTCACCCCTCCACTTT. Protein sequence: CASTGDNSPLHF.